This section outlines one TCR beta chain sequence together with its context. The data stem from a study of T cells expressing NK-cell markers. The overall study: Seven sequenced donors out of eight were HCMV-seropositive, one seronegative.

Germline V CDR1 and CDR2: SNHLY, FYNNEI. This CDR3 is 17 amino acids long. TCRdb reprocessed the 5' RACE reads and keeps a single row for each CDR3 protein, giving no DNA. Across about 150,000 distinct CDR3 sequences, the top ten clones capture around 20% of the sample. The clonotype originates from a man aged 18-69 years in good health. Sequenced input: blood T cells: a sorted CD56 or NKG2C T cell subset, CD4+ or CD8+ T cells, or bulk PBMC T cells (not recorded which). The chain links TRBV2 to TRBJ2-6; without DNA, the TCRdb call of TRBD1 cannot be checked. CDR3 sequence reads: CASSGGTGSSGANVLTF. Complete variable domain (other parts from reference TRBV2 and TRBJ2-6): EPEVTQTPSHQVTQMGQEVILRCVPISNHLYFYWYRQILGQKVEFLVSFYNNEISEKSEIFDDQFSVERPDGSNFTLKIRSTKLEDSAMYFCASSGGTGSSGANVLTFGAGSRLTVL.